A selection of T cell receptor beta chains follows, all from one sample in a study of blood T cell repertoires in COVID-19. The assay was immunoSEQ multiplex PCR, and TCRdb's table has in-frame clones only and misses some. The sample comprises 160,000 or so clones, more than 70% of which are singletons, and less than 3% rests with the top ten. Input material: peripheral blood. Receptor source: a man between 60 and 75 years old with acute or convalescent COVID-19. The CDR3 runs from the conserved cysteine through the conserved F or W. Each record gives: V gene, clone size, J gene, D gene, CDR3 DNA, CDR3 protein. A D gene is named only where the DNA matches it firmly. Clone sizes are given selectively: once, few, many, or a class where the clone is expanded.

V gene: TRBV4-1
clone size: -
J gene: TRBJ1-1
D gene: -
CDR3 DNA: TGCGCCAGCAGCCAAGCCAAGGGGGGGGAAGCTTTCTTT
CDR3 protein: CASSQAKGGEAFF

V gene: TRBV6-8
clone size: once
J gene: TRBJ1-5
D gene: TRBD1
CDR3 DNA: TGTGCCAGCAGTTACGTGGGGACAGGGATGGACAATCAGCCCCAGCATTTT
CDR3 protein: CASSYVGTGMDNQPQHF

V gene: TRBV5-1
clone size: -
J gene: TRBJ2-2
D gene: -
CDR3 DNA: TGCGCCAGCAGCGGAGGGTCTTCTAGCACCGGGGAGCTGTTTTTT
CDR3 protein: CASSGGSSSTGELFF

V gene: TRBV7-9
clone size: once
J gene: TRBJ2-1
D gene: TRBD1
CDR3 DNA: TGTGCCAGCAGACCCGGGACAGCGAATGAGCAGTTCTTC
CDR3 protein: CASRPGTANEQFF

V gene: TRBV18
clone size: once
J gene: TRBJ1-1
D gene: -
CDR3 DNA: TGTGCCAGCTCACTACCCGGGAGAGCTTTCTTT
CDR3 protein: CASSLPGRAFF

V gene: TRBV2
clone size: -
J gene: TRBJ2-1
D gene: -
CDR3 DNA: TGTGCCAGCGCAGCGGACAGTAAATACAATGAGCAGTTCTTC
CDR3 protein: CASAADSKYNEQFF

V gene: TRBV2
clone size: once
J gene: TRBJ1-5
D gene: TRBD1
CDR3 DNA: TGTGCCAGCAGGACCAAGTATTTACAGGGGAGGAATCAGCCCCAGCATTTT
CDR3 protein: CASRTKYLQGRNQPQHF

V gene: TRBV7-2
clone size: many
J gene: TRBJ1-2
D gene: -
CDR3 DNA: TGTGCCAGCAGCTTACCCTATTATCCCGGCTACACCTTC
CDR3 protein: CASSLPYYPGYTF

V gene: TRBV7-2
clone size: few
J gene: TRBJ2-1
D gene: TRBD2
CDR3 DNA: TGTGCCAGCAGCCGTATGACCCCGGGACTAGCGGGATACAATGAGCAGTTCTTC
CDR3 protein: CASSRMTPGLAGYNEQFF

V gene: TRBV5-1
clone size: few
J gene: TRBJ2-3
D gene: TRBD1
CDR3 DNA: TGCGCCAGCAGCCAGGGACAGATGGGCACAGATACGCAGTATTTT
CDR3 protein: CASSQGQMGTDTQYF

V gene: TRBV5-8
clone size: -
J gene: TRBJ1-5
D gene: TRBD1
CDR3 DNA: TGTGCCAGCAGCGGACAGGGGGCTTGGAATCAGCCCCAGCATTTT
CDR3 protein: CASSGQGAWNQPQHF

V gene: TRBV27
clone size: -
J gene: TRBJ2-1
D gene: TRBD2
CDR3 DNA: TGTGCCAGCAGTCTCCTAAGCGGGACGCCCTCTGAGCAGTTCTTC
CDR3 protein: CASSLLSGTPSEQFF

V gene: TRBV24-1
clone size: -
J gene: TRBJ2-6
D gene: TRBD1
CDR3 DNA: TGTGCCACCAGTGATTGGGGGGAGGGACAGGGGGCATTAGGGGCCAACGTCCTGACTTTC
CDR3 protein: CATSDWGEGQGALGANVLTF

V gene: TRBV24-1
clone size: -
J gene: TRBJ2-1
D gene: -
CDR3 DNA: TGTGCCACCAGTGATTCGACACAGAATGAGCAGTTCTTC
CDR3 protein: CATSDSTQNEQFF

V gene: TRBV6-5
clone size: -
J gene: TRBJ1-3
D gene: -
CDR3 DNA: TGTGCCAGCAGCCGGGGGGGAGGAAACACCATATATTTT
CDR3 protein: CASSRGGGNTIYF

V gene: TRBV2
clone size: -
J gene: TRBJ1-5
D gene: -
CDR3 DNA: TGTGCCAGCAGAATGACAGACACTAGCAATCAGCCCCAGCATTTT
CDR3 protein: CASRMTDTSNQPQHF

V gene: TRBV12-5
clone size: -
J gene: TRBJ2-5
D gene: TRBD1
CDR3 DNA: TGTGCTAGTGGTGCGGGGACAGGAGTAGAGACCCAGTACTTC
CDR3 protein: CASGAGTGVETQYF

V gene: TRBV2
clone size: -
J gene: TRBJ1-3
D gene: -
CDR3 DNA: TGTGCCAGCAGCAGGGGTTCCTCTGGAAACACCATATATTTT
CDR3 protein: CASSRGSSGNTIYF

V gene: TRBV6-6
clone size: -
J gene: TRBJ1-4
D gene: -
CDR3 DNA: TGTGCCAGCAGTTATTTGCTATATGCAACTAATGAAAAACTGTTTTTT
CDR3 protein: CASSYLLYATNEKLFF

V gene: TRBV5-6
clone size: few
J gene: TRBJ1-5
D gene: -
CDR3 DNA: TGTGCCAGCACCAAGGGGGGGCTGAGCAATCAGCCCCAGCATTTT
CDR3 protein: CASTKGGLSNQPQHF

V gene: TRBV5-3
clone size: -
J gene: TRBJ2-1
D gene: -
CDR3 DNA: TGTGCCAGAAGCCCCTTTTTGCCGGGGATGGCTAATGAGCAGTTCTTC
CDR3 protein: CARSPFLPGMANEQFF

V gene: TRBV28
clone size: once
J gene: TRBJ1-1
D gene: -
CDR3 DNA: TGTGCCAGCAGCTCCCCGGGGGAATTGTGGGCTTTCTTT
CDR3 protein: CASSSPGELWAFF

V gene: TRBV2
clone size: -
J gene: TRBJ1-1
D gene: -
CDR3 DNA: TGTGCCAGCAGTGGACACCTGAACACTGAAGCTTTCTTT
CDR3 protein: CASSGHLNTEAFF

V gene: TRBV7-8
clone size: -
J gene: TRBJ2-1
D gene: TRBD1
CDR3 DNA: TGTGCCAGCAGCTTGAGGGACAGGTCGACCTATGAGCAGTTCTTC
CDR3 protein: CASSLRDRSTYEQFF

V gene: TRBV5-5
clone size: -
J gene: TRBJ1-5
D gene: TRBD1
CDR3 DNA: TGTGCCAGCAGCCCAATCAGGGGGTCGAGCAATCAGCCCCAGCATTTT
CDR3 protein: CASSPIRGSSNQPQHF

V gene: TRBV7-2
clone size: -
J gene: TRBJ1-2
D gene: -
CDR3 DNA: TGTGCCAGCAGCTTAGTCGGACTGGGTGGCTACACCTTC
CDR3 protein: CASSLVGLGGYTF

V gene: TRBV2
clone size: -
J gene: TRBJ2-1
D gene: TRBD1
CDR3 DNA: TGTGCCAGCACCGGCAGGGGGTACAATGAGCAGTTCTTC
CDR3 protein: CASTGRGYNEQFF

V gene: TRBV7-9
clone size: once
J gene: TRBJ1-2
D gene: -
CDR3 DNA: TGTGCCAGCAGCTACTTTCGGACAGCTAACTATGGCTACACCTTC
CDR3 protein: CASSYFRTANYGYTF

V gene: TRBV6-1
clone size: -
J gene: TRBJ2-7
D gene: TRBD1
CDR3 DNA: TGTGCCAGCAGTGCCTCCGAGACAGGGTTTACCTACGAGCAGTACTTC
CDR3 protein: CASSASETGFTYEQYF

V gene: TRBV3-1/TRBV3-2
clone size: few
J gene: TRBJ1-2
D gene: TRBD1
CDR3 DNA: TGTGCCAGCAGCCCGCCCCGGGGACAGGGGGCGGCTGGCTACACCTTC
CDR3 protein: CASSPPRGQGAAGYTF

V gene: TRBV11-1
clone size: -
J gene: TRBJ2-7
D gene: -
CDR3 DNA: TGTGCCAGCAGCTTAGAACTGGGGAGGACGAACGAGCAGTACTTC
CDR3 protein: CASSLELGRTNEQYF

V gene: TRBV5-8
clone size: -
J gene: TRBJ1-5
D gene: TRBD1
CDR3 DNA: TGTGCCAGCCCCCGCCGACTGCAGGGGGCGGCCGTCAGGCCCCAGCATTTT
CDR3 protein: CASPRRLQGAAVRPQHF

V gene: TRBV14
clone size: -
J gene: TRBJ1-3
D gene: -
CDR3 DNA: TGTGCCAGCAGCCAAGCAGGGCCCACCATATATTTT
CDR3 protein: CASSQAGPTIYF

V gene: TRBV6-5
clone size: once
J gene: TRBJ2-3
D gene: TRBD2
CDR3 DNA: TGTGCCAGCGAGGGAGGGAAATCTAGCACAGATACGCAGTATTTT
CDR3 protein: CASEGGKSSTDTQYF

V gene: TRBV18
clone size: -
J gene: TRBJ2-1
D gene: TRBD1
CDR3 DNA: TGTGCCAGCTCACCATCCCCGACAGGGTACGAGCAGTTCTTC
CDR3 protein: CASSPSPTGYEQFF

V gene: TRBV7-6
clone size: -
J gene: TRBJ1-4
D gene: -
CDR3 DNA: TGTGCCAGCAGCCTAGGACACGCGGGAAAACTGTTTTTT
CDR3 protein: CASSLGHAGKLFF